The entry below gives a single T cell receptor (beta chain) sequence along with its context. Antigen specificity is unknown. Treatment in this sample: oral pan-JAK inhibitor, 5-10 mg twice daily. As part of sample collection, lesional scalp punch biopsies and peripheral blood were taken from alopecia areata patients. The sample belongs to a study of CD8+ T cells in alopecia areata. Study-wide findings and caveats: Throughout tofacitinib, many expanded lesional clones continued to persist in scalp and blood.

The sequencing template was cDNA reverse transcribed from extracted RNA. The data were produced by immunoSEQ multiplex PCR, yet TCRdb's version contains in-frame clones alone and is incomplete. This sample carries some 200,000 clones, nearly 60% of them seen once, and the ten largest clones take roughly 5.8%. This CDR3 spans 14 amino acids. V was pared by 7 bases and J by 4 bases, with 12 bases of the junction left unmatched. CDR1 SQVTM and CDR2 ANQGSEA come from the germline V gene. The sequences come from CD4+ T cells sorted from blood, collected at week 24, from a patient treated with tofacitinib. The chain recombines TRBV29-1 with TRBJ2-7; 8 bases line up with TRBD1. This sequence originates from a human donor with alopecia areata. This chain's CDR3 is CSAARQGSGYEQYF. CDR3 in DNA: TGCAGCGCCGCCCGACAGGGGAGTGGGTACGAGCAGTACTTC.